The present TCR beta chain was sequenced within a study of CD8+CD57+ T cells in acquired aplastic anemia. The wider study: DNA per sorted CD4+ or CD8+ sample ranged about 0.17 to 30 ug, averaging roughly 3.3 ug. Findings of the study overall: The same twenty-nine CD8+ CDR3 sequences occurred in patients and in controls. No significant difference in CD8+ Simpson's diversity was found between patients and controls.

On this clonotype itself: Its antigen is undetermined.

The CDR3 consists of 14 residues. The trim removed 3 bases at V and 6 bases at J, leaving 2 bases unmatched. The V gene's germline CDR1 is LNHDA and CDR2 SQIVND (reference sequence). CDR3 and TCR beta VDJ profiling relied on a genomic DNA template. MiXCR was run by TCRdb on the reads, yielding one entry per CDR3 protein. This sample has some 290,000 distinct CDR3 sequences; roughly half occur once, and the top ten carry approximately 8.2%. Sequencing was carried out using sorted CD4+, CD8+, or CD8+CD57+ T cells (not recorded which) from PBMCs. The chain joins TRBV19 to TRBJ1-2; 12 positions match TRBD1. This TCR derives from a human donor with severe aplastic anemia or a healthy control (not recorded which). The CDR3 DNA reads as TGTGCCAGTAGTATGGGACAGGGGGCCAATGGCTACACCTTC. Amino acid sequence: CASSMGQGANGYTF.